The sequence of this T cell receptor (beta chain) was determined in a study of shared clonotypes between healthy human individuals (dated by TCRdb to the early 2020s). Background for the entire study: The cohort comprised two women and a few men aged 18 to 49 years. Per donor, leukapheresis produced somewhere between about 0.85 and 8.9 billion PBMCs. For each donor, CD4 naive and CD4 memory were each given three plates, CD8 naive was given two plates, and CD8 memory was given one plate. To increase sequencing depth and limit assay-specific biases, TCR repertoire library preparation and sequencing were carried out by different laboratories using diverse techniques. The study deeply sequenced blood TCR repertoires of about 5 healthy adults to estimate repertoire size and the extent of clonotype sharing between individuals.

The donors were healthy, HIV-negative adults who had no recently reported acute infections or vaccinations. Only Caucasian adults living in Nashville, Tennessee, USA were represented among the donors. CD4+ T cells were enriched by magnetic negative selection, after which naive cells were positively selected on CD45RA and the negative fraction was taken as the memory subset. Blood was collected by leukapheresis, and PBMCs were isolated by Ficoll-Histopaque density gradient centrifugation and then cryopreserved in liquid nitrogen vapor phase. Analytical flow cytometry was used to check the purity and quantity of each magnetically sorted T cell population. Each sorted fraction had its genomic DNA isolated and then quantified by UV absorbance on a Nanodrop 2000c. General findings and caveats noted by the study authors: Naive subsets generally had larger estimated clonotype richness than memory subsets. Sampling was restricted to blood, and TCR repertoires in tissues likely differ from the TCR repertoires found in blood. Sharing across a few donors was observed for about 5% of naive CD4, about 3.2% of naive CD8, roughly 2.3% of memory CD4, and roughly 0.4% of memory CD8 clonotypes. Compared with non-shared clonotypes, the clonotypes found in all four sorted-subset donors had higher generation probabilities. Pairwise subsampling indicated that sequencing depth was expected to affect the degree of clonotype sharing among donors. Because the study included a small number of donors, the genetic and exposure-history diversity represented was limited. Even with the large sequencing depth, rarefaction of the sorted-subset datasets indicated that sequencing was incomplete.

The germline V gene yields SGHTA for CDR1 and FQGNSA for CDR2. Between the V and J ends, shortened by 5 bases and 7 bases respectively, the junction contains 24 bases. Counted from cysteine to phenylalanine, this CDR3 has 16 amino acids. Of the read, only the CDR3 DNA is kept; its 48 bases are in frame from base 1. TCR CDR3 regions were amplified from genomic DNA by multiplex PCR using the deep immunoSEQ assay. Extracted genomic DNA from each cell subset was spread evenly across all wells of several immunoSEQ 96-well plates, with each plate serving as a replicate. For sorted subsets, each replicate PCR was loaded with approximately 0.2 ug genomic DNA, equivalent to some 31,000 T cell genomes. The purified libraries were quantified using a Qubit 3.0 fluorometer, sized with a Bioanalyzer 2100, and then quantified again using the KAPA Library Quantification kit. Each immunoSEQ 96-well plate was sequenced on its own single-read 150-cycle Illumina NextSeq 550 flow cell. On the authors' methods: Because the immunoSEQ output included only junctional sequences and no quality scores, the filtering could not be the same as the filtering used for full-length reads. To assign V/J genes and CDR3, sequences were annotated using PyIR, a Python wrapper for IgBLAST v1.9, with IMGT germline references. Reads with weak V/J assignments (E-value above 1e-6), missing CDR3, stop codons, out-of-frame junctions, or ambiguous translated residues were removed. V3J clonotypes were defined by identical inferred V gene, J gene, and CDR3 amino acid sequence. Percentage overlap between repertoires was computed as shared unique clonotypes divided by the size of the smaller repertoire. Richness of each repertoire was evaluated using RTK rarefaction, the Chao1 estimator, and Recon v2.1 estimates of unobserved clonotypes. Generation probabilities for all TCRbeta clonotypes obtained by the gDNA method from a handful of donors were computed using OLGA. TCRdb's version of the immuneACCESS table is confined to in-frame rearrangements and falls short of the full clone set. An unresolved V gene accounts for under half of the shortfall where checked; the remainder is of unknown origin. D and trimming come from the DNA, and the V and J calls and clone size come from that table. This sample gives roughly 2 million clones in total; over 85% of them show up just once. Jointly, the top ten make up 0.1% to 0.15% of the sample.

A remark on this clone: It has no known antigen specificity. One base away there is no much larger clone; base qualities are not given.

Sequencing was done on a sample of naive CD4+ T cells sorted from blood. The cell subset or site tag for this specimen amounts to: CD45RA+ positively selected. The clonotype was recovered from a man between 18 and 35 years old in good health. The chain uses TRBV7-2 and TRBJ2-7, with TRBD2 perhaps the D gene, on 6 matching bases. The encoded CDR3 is CASSGSQGLGHGEQYF. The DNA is TGTGCCAGCAGCGGCAGCCAGGGACTCGGGCATGGTGAGCAGTACTTC. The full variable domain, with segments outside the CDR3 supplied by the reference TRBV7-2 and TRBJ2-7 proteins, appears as GAGVSQSPSNKVTEKGKDVELRCDPISGHTALYWYRQSLGQGLEFLIYFQGNSAPDKSGLPSDRFSAERTGGSVSTLTIQRTQQEDSAVYLCASSGSQGLGHGEQYFGPGTRLTVT.